The sequence of this T cell receptor (beta chain) was determined in a study of shared clonotypes between healthy human individuals. Only in-frame clones appear in the TCRdb table, and some are missing; sequencing was by immunoSEQ multiplex PCR. The sample carries about 960,000 clones, around 80% recorded once. The clonotype was recovered from a man aged 18-30 years in good health. Sequencing was performed on memory CD4+ T cells sorted from blood. The subset here: CD45RA-negative fraction.

The CDR3 protein is CAWTEAFATNEKLFF. As DNA, the CDR3 is TGTGCCTGGACCGAGGCCTTTGCAACTAATGAAAAACTGTTTTTT. The V and J genes are TRBV30 and TRBJ1-4, with unresolved D. Trimming removed 4 bases at V and 0 bases at J, with 12 bases between. CDR3 size: 15 residues. From germline, CDR1 is GTSNPN and CDR2 SVGIG (reference sequence). The full variable domain, its missing parts supplied by reference TRBV30 and TRBJ1-4, is SQTIHQWPATLVQPVGSPLSLECTVEGTSNPNLYWYRQAAGRGLQLLFYSVGIGQISSEVPQNLSASRPQDRQFILSSKKLLLSDSGFYLCAWTEAFATNEKLFFGSGTQLSVL.